This paragraph covers one T cell receptor beta chain sequence. This entry comes from a study of blood T cell repertoires in COVID-19. Study context: Sites across the United States, Italy and Spain contributed samples from acute and convalescent COVID-19. T cells, B-cell-depleted T cells, or PBMCs provided the cDNA or gDNA that served as material.

V lost 2 bases, J lost 0 bases, and 8 bases lay in between. Per germline, CDR1 GTSNPN and CDR2 SVGIG (reference sequence). The CDR3 totals 14 residues. The authors' processing: Reference gene primers were amplified, and this amplification served to estimate nucleated cell counts. Profiling relied on immunoSEQ multiplex PCR, and the TCRdb table lists in-frame clones only, not all of them. That table is the source of V, J and clone size, and D and trimming were worked out from the DNA. This table has about 310,000 clones, roughly 87% appearing once. This sequence joins TRBV30 and TRBJ1-3, with D unclear. The clonotype was recovered from a man in his forties or fifties with active or convalescent COVID-19. The sequenced sample consisted of peripheral blood. The chain's CDR3 is CAWSPTVSGNTIYF. The CDR3 bases are TGTGCCTGGAGTCCTACAGTCTCTGGAAACACCATATATTTT.